These 24 T cell receptor beta chains came from one sample sequenced in a study of cytomegalovirus exposure and HLA in healthy donors (dated by TCRdb to about 2017). The library was prepared using the immunoSEQ multiplex PCR assay. For the multiplex PCR, a mixture combining 60 forward primers for TCR Vbeta segments and 13 reverse primers for TCR Jbeta segments was used. The immuneACCESS repertoire file appears here via TCRdb, limited to in-frame rearrangements. These files lack a portion of the clones; in checked studies, under half of the deficit traces to unresolved V genes, and the cause of the others is not known. The sample yields around 94,000 clones; roughly four fifths were counted once. The ten largest clones add up to 8.5% to 10% of the sample. Material: PBMCs. All receptors come from a male donor in good health and CMV-seropositive.

The chain joins TRBV5-8 to TRBJ1-5, with TRBD1 matching 7 bases. CDR1 and CDR2 from the germline V gene are SGHTS and YDEGEE. The CDR3 covers 17 residues. After removal of 2 bases from V and 0 bases from J, the junction contained 8 bases not matched to a gene. CDR3 nucleotides: TGTGCCAGCAGCTTAGGGGACAGAAGTGATAGCAATCAGCCCCAGCATTTT. Translating gives CASSLGDRSDSNQPQHF.

The chain employs TRBV6-5 and TRBJ1-6; D might be TRBD1 (6 bases). The CDR3 is 15 residues long. V lost 6 bases and J 4 bases, leaving 13 bases between the germline ends. Per germline, CDR1 MNHEY and CDR2 SVGAGI. CDR3 in DNA: TGTGCCAGCAGCCGCCGGGACATTTATAATTCACCCCTCCACTTT. Encoded protein: CASSRRDIYNSPLHF.

V is TRBV19 and J is TRBJ1-5; 7 nucleotides line up with TRBD1. V lost 5 bases and J lost 9; bases outside the gene matches: 10. This CDR3 has 14 residues. Germline V gene data show CDR1 as LNHDA and CDR2 as SQIVND (reference sequence). The CDR3, as DNA: TGTGCCAGTAGTCCCCCCCCCACAGGGGTGCCCCAGCATTTT. As protein: CASSPPPTGVPQHF.

The gene calls are TRBV18 and TRBJ2-5; TRBD1 matches 7 bases. The CDR3 has 15 residues. CDR1 and CDR2 (germline): KGHSH, LQKENI. Losses at the gene ends were 5 bases for V and 2 bases for J; bases not matched to a gene: 8. Here the CDR3 reads CASSSVQGQQETQYF. The DNA for the CDR3 is TGTGCCAGCTCATCAGTTCAGGGACAGCAAGAGACCCAGTACTTC.

The chain recombines TRBV5-6 with TRBJ1-5; no clear D gene. Trimming took off 5 bases at V and 6 bases at J, with 21 bases between the two ends. The V gene's germline CDR1 is SGHDT and CDR2 YYEEEE. The CDR3 spans 16 residues. CDR3 sequence: CASSSSDGGGGQPQHF. CDR3 nucleotide sequence: TGTGCCAGCAGTTCCAGTGACGGTGGAGGAGGTCAGCCCCAGCATTTT. Based on the CDR3 plus reference TRBV5-6 and TRBJ1-5, the full variable domain is DAGVTQSPTHLIKTRGQQVTLRCSPKSGHDTVSWYQQALGQGPQFIFQYYEEEERQRGNFPDRFSGHQFPNYSSELNVNALLLGDSALYLCASSSSDGGGGQPQHFGDGTRLSIL.

The genes are TRBV5-1 and TRBJ1-2; 7 positions agree with TRBD1. J lost 4 bases, V lost 4 bases, and 7 bases had no gene match. The CDR3 is 14 amino acids. In germline, CDR1 is SGHRS, CDR2 YFSETQ. CDR3 sequence reads: CASSTGQETYGYTF. The CDR3 nucleotides are TGCGCCAGCAGCACCGGACAGGAGACCTATGGCTACACCTTC. The full variable domain, in which reference TRBV5-1 and TRBJ1-2 provide the parts outside the CDR3, is KAGVTQTPRYLIKTRGQQVTLSCSPISGHRSVSWYQQTPGQGLQFLFEYFSETQRNKGNFPGRFSGRQFSNSRSEMNVSTLELGDSALYLCASSTGQETYGYTFGSGTRLTVV.

The rearrangement joins TRBV7-9 to TRBJ1-4, with D possibly TRBD1 on 5 matching bases. The V end was cut by 6 bases, the J end by 3 bases, with 11 bases between. The germline V gene has CDR1 SEHNR and CDR2 FQNEAQ (reference sequence). The CDR3 contains 14 residues. The CDR3 loop is CASSPRQSNEKLFF. CDR3 coding DNA: TGTGCCAGCAGTCCCCGACAGTCTAATGAAAAACTGTTTTTT.

This clone was counted a single time. The chain recombines TRBV5-1 with TRBJ2-5; 8 nucleotides align to TRBD2. CDR3 length: 14 amino acids. V trimming: 3 bases; J trimming: 1 base; junction bases outside the gene matches: 2. Germline CDR1 SGHRS, CDR2 YFSETQ. The CDR3 nucleotides read TGCGCCAGCAGCTGGGGACTAGGCCAAGAGACCCAGTACTTC. This gives the protein CASSWGLGQETQYF.

V usage is TRBV11-3 and J usage is TRBJ2-6; 7 nucleotides line up with TRBD1. The CDR3 totals 17 residues. V lost 1 base to trimming and J lost 0 bases; unmatched junction nucleotides: 3. Germline CDR1 reads SGHNT; CDR2 reads YENEEA. The DNA for the CDR3 is TGTGCCAGCAGCTTAGGACAGGGCTCCTCTGGGGCCAACGTCCTGACTTTC. It codes for CASSLGQGSSGANVLTF.

The chain links TRBV7-9 to TRBJ2-7, with D maybe TRBD2 (5 bases). The CDR3 is made up of 14 amino acids. The germline V and J ends were trimmed by 3 bases and 8 bases, with 17 bases remaining between them. CDR1 SEHNR and CDR2 FQNEAQ come from the germline V gene (reference sequence). DNA for the CDR3: TGTGCCAGCAGCTTGGGAGCGGTGCCGTCCAAGCAGTACTTC. Protein: CASSLGAVPSKQYF.

This chain connects TRBV21-1 to TRBJ1-2. TRBV21-1 is described as a pseudogene. The CDR3 length is 14 residues. CDR3 bases: TGTGCCAGCAGCAAAGGAAAGCATTGCTATGGCTACACCTTC. This gives the protein CASSKGKHCYGYTF.

The chain employs TRBV10-3 and TRBJ2-3, with 7 bases fitting TRBD2. V shed 0 bases and J 7 bases; nucleotides not matched to a gene: 7. CDR1 ENHRY and CDR2 SYGVKD come from the germline V gene. The CDR3 sequence is 15 residues long. This CDR3 reads CAISESAGEGNTQYF. The CDR3 nucleotides are TGTGCCATCAGTGAGTCGGCGGGGGAGGGAAATACGCAGTATTTT.

In the case of this clone: As the CDR3 is not closed by the conserved phenylalanine or tryptophan, this likely results from a read error. It is unclear where the CDR3 begins or ends on the DNA, so no DNA is shown, and the CDR3 is as TCRdb lists it. The J gene is TRBJ1-2, the V gene TRBV28; TRBD1 reflects the table's D call only, with no check against the DNA. From germline, CDR1 is MDHEN and CDR2 SYDVKM. The CDR3 is made up of 11 amino acids, end residues included. CDR3 in amino acids: CATGSGSLVFI.

This rearrangement joins TRBV19 to TRBJ2-5; 7 bases agree with TRBD1. CDR1 is LNHDA, CDR2 SQIVND, per germline (reference sequence). Trimming at V came to 4 bases and at J to 7 bases, leaving 9 bases not matched to a gene. The CDR3 sequence is 14 residues long. CDR3 sequence: CASSTRTGPGTQYF. CDR3 DNA: TGTGCCAGTAGTACTCGGACAGGACCTGGGACCCAGTACTTC.

The chain joins TRBV4-1 to TRBJ2-5, with D perhaps matching TRBD2 (6 bases). The CDR3 extends over 14 amino acids. V lost 1 base and J 5 bases, leaving 11 bases between the germline ends. CDR1 and CDR2 from the germline V gene are MGHRA and YSYEKL. Here the CDR3 DNA reads TGCGCCAGCAGCCAAGGGCCTCGGGGGGAGACCCAGTACTTC. It encodes CASSQGPRGETQYF.

V gene TRBV19 combines with J gene TRBJ2-6; D might be TRBD2 (7 bases). Germline CDR1 LNHDA, CDR2 SQIVND (reference sequence). V gave up 6 bases and J gave up 1 base, with 13 bases separating them. The CDR3 consists of 16 residues. The CDR3 is CASSLGGGSGANVLTF. CDR3 DNA: TGTGCCAGTAGCTTGGGAGGGGGGTCTGGGGCCAACGTCCTGACTTTC.

The chain links TRBV30 to TRBJ1-1; TRBD1 might be the D (5 bases). This CDR3 has 12 residues. Trimming removed 4 bases from V and 7 bases from J, with 13 bases in between. Per the germline V gene, CDR1 is GTSNPN and CDR2 is SVGIG (reference sequence). The CDR3 nucleotides are TGTGCCTGGAATAGGGGTAGAATTGAAGCTTTCTTT. This gives the protein CAWNRGRIEAFF.

This clone was counted a single time. The chain uses TRBV11-2 and TRBJ2-2, with D perhaps matching TRBD2 (6 bases). This CDR3 region has 15 residues. Trimming pared 2 bases from V and 0 bases from J, leaving 7 bases between. Germline V gene lookup returns CDR1 SGHAT and CDR2 FQNNGV. The CDR3: CASSLLASNTGELFF. The CDR3 nucleotides read TGTGCCAGCAGCTTACTAGCGTCGAACACCGGGGAGCTGTTTTTT.

This clone showed up just a few times. The V call is TRBV5-1, the J call TRBJ2-7; TRBD1 agrees at 8 bases. V shed 3 bases and J 2 bases; nucleotides not matched to a gene: 4. The CDR3 contains 14 residues. Germline loops: CDR1 SGHRS, CDR2 YFSETQ. This CDR3 is CASSSRQGTYEQYF. CDR3 in DNA: TGCGCCAGCAGCTCCCGACAGGGGACCTACGAGCAGTACTTC.

V is TRBV6-4 and J is TRBJ2-7; TRBD2 aligns across 11 bases. V gave up 3 bases and J gave up 1 base; unmatched junction bases: 2. The CDR3 totals 15 residues. Germline V gene sequence: CDR1 MRHNA, CDR2 SNTAGT. The CDR3 sequence: CASSELAGGSYEQYF. The CDR3, as DNA: TGTGCCAGCAGTGAGCTAGCGGGAGGTTCCTACGAGCAGTACTTC.

This rearrangement joins TRBV5-1 to TRBJ2-7; 8 positions agree with TRBD1. The V gene end was trimmed by 6 bases and the J gene end by 0 bases; junction bases not matched to a gene: 8. CDR3 length equals 15 residues. Germline values: CDR1 SGHRS, CDR2 YFSETQ. The DNA of the CDR3 is TGCGCCAGCACCCCTTGGGACAGGCTCTCCTACGAGCAGTACTTC. Amino acid sequence: CASTPWDRLSYEQYF.

For the CDR3, the DNA is TGCGCCAGCAGCAGAGGCTCAAGCTCCTATAATTCACCCCTCCACTTT. It translates to CASSRGSSSYNSPLHF. The rearrangement joins TRBV5-1 to TRBJ1-6, with D unresolved. Germline values: CDR1 SGHRS, CDR2 YFSETQ. The germline V and J ends were trimmed by 4 bases and 0 bases, with 11 bases remaining between them. The CDR3 runs to 16 residues.

This clone was seen once. This chain uses TRBV2 with TRBJ1-5; weak D call: TRBD1 (6 bases). Trimming left V 1 base short and J 8 bases short, with 15 bases between. CDR3 length: 15 residues. CDR1 SNHLY and CDR2 FYNNEI come from the germline V gene. CDR3 sequence: CASSEVIGGSEPQHF. CDR3 sequence (DNA): TGTGCCAGCAGTGAAGTTATTGGGGGCTCGGAGCCCCAGCATTTT.

J is TRBJ1-4 and V is TRBV5-1; TRBD1 agrees at 9 bases. The CDR3 runs to 13 residues. Germline assignment: CDR1 SGHRS and CDR2 YFSETQ. V lost 4 bases to trimming and J lost 8 bases; unmatched junction nucleotides: 3. CDR3 bases: TGCGCCAGCAGCGTCGGGACAGGGGAAAAACTGTTTTTT. This sequence encodes CASSVGTGEKLFF.